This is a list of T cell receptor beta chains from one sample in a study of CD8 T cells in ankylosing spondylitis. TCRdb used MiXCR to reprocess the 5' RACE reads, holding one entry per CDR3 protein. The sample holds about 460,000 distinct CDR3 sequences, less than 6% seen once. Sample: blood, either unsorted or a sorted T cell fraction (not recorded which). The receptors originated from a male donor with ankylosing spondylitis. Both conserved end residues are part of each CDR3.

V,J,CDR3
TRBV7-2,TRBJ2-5,CASSLYLGSKETQYF
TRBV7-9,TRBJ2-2,CVSSSGQGNTGELFF
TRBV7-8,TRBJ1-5,CASSSDREGQQHF
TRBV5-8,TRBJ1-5,CASSLEGGLGPNQPQHF
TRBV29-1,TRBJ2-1,CSVQYGGGLGNEQFF
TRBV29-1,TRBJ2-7,CSVQPAFSYEQYF
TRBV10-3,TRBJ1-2,CAISPPRANYGYTF
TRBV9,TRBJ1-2,CASSVSPVQGSNGYTF
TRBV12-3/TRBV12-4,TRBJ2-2,CASSLRLAGVAGELFF
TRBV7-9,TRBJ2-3,CASSPTGVDSTDTQYF
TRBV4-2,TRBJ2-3,CASSQDRRGPDTQYF